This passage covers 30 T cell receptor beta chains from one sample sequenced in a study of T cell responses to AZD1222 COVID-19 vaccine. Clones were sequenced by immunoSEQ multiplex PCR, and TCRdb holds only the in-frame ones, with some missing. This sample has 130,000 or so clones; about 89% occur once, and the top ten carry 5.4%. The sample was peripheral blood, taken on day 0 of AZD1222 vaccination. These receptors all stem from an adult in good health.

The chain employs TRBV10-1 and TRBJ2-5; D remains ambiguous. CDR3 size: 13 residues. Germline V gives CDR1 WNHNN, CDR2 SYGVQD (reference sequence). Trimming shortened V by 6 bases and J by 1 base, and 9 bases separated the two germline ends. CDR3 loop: CASSRRSQETQYF. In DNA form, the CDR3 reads TGCGCCAGCAGCAGGAGATCCCAAGAGACCCAGTACTTC.

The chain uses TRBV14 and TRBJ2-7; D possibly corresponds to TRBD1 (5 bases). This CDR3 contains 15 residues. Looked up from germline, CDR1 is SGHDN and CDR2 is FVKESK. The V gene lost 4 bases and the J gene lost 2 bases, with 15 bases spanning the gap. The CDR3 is CASSPLWTMAYEQYF. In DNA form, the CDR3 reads TGTGCCAGCAGCCCCCTTTGGACAATGGCCTACGAGCAGTACTTC. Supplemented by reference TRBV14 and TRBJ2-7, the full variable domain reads EAGVTQFPSHSVIEKGQTVTLRCDPISGHDNLYWYRRVMGKEIKFLLHFVKESKQDESGMPNNRFLAERTGGTYSTLKVQPAELEDSGVYFCASSPLWTMAYEQYFGPGTRLTVT.

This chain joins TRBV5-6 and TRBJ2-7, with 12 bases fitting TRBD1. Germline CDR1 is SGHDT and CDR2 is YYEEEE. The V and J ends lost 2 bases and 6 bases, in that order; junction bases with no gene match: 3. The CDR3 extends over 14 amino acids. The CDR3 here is CASSFGTGGGEQYF. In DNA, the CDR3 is TGTGCCAGCAGCTTCGGGACAGGGGGCGGCGAGCAGTACTTC.

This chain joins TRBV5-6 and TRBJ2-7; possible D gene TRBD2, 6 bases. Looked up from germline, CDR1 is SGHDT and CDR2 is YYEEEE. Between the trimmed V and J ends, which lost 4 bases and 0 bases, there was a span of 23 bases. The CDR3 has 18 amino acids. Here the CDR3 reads CASSPRGRSPKVSYEQYF. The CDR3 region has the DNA TGTGCCAGCAGCCCGCGGGGCAGGTCCCCCAAGGTCTCCTACGAGCAGTACTTC.

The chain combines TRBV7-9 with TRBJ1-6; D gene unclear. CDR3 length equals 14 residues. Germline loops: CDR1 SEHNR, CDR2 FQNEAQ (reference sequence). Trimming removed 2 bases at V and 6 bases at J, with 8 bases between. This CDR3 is CASSLTDTNSPLHF. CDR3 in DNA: TGTGCCAGCAGCTTAACAGATACTAATTCACCCCTCCACTTT.

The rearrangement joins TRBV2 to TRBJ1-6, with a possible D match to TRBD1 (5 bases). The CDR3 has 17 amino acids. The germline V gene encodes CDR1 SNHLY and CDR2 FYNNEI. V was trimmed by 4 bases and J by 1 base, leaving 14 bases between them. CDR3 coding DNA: TGTGCCAGCAGTGCCGGGGCCCCTGGGTCCTATAATTCACCCCTCCACTTT. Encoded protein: CASSAGAPGSYNSPLHF.

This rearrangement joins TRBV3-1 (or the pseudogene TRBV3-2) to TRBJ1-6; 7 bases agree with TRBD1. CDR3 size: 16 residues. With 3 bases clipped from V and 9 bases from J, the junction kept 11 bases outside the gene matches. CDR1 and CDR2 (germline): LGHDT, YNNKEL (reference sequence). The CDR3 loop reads CASSQTTGLNGSPLHF. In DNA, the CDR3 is TGTGCCAGCAGCCAGACGACAGGGTTAAACGGTTCACCCCTCCACTTT.

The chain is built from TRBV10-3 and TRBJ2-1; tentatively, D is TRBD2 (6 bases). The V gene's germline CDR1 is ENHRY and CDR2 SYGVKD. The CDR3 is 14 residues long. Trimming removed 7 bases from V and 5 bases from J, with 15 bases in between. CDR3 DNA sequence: TGTGCCATCAAATCCGCTAGCGCCCACAATGAGCAGTTCTTC. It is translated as CAIKSASAHNEQFF.

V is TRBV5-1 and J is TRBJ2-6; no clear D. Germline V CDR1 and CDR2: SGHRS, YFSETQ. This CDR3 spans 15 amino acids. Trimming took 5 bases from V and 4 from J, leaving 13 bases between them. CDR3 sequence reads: CASSRDQPGANVLTF. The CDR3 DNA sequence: TGCGCCAGCAGTCGTGACCAACCCGGGGCCAACGTCCTGACTTTC.

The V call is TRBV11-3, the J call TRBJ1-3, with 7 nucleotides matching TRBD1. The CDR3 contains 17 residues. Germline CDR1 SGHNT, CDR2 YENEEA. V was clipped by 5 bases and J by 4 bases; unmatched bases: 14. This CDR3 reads CASSRGGPGQKGNTIYF. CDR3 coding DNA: TGTGCCAGCAGCCGTGGGGGTCCGGGACAGAAAGGAAACACCATATATTTT.

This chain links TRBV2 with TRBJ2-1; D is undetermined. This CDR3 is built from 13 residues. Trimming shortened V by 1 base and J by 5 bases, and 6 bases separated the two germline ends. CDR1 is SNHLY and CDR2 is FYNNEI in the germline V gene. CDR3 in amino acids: CASSEVSDNEQFF. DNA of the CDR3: TGTGCCAGCAGTGAAGTGTCAGACAATGAGCAGTTCTTC.

The CDR3 DNA reads TGTGCCAGCAGCTCTACCCCGGACACTAATTATGAAAAACTGTTTTTT. Amino acid sequence: CASSSTPDTNYEKLFF. This sequence joins TRBV27 and TRBJ1-4, with D perhaps TRBD1 (5 bases). The CDR3 length is 16 residues. Germline-derived CDR1 and CDR2 are MNHEY and SMNVEV (reference sequence). V lost 6 bases to trimming and J lost 6 bases, with 20 bases between them.

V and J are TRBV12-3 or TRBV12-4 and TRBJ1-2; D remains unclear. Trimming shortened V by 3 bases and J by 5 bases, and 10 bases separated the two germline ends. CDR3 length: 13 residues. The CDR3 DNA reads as TGTGCCAGCAGTTTTTGGGATCAATATGGCTACACCTTC. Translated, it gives CASSFWDQYGYTF.

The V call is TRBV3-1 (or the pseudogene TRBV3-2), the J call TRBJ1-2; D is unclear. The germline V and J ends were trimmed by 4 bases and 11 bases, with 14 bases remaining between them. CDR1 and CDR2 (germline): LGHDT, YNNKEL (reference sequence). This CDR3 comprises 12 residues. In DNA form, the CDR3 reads TGTGCCAGCAGCCGCGGAGCTTCGTCATACACCTTC. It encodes CASSRGASSYTF.

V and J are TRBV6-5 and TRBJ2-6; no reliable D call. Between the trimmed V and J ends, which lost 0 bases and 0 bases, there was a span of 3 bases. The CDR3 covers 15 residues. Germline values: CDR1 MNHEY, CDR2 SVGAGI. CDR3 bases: TGTGCCAGCAGTTACTCGGCCTCTGGGGCCAACGTCCTGACTTTC. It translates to CASSYSASGANVLTF.

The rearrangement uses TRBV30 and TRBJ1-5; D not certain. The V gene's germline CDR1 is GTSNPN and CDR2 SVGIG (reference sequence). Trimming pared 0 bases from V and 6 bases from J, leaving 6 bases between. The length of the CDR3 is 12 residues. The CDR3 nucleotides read TGTGCCTGGAGTGTTGGTATTCAGCCCCAGCATTTT. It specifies CAWSVGIQPQHF.

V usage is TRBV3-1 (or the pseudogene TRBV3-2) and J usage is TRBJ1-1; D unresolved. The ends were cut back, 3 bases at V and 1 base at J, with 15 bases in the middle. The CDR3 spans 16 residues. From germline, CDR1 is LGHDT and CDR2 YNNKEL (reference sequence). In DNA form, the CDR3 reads TGTGCCAGCAGCCACCTCTCGTTTGCGCCGAACACTGAAGCTTTCTTT. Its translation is CASSHLSFAPNTEAFF.

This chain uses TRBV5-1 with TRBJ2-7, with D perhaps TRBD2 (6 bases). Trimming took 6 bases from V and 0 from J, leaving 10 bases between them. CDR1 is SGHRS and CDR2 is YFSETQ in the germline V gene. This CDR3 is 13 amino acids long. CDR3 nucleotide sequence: TGCGCCAGCACACTCGGGAGCTCCTACGAGCAGTACTTC. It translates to CASTLGSSYEQYF.

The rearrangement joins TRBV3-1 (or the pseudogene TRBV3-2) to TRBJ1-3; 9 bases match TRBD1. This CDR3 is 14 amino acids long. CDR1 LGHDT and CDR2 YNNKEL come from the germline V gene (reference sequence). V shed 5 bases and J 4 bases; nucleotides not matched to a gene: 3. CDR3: CASSSGQGGNTIYF. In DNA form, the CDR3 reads TGTGCCAGCAGCTCAGGACAGGGGGGAAACACCATATATTTT.

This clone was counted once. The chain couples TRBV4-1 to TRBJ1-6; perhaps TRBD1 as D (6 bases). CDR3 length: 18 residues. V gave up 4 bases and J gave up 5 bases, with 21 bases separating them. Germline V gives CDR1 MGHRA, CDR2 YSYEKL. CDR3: CASSLDRGPGHHNSPLHF. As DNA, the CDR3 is TGCGCCAGCAGCCTTGATCGGGGACCGGGACACCATAATTCACCCCTCCACTTT.

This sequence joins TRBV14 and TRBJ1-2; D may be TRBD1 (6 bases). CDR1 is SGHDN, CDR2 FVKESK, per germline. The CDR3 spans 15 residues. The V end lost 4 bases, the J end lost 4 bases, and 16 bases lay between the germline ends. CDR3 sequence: CASSPTTGGFYGYTF. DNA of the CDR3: TGTGCCAGCAGCCCTACGACAGGCGGCTTCTATGGCTACACCTTC.

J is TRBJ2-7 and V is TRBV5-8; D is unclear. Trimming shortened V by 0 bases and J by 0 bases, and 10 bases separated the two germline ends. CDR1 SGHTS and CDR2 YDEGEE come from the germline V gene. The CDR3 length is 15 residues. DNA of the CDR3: TGTGCCAGCAGCTTGGCGCCAACGAGCTCCTACGAGCAGTACTTC. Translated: CASSLAPTSSYEQYF.

The CDR3 region is CASSPPRQGVNNQPQHF. The CDR3 coding sequence is TGTGCCAGCAGTCCACCCCGACAGGGGGTAAACAATCAGCCCCAGCATTTT. The V call is TRBV6-6, the J call TRBJ1-5, with 9 nucleotides matching TRBD1. Germline CDR1 reads MNHNY; CDR2 reads SVGAGI (reference sequence). The CDR3 runs to 17 residues. Trimming cost V 5 bases and J 3 bases; bases outside gene matches: 11.

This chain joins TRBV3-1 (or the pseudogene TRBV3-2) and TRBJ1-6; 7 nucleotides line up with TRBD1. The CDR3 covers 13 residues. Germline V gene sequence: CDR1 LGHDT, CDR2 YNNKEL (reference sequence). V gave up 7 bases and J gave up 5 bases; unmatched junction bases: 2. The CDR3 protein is CASTGQDNSPLHF. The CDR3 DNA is TGTGCCAGCACTGGACAGGATAATTCACCCCTCCACTTT.

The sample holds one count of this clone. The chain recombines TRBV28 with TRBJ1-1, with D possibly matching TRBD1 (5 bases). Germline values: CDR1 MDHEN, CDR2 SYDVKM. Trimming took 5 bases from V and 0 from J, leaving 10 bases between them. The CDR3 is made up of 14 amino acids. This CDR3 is CASSPPGLNTEAFF. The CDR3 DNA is TGTGCCAGCAGTCCACCGGGACTGAACACTGAAGCTTTCTTT.

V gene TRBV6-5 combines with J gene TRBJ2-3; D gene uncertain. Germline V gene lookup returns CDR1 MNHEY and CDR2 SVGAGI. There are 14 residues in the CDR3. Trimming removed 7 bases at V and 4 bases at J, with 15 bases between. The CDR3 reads CASTLQYRPDTQYF. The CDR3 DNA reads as TGTGCCAGCACCCTGCAATACCGCCCAGATACGCAGTATTTT.

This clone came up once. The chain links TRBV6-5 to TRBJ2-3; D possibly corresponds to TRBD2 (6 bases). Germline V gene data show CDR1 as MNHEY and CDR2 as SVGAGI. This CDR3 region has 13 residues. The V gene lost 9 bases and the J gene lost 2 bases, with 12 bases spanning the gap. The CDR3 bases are TGTGCCAGTACGCGGGGCAACACAGATACGCAGTATTTT. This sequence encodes CASTRGNTDTQYF.

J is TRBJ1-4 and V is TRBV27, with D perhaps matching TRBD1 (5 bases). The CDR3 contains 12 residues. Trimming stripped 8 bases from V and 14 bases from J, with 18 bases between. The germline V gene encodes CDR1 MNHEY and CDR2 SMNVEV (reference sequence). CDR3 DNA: TGTGCCAGCGGGCTACCGGGACCGTGGCTGTTTTTT. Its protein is CASGLPGPWLFF.

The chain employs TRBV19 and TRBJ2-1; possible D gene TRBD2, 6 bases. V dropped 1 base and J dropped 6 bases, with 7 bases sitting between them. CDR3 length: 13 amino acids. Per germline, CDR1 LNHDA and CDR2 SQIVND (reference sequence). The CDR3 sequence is CASSIAGLNEQFF. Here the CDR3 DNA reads TGTGCCAGTAGTATAGCGGGACTCAATGAGCAGTTCTTC.

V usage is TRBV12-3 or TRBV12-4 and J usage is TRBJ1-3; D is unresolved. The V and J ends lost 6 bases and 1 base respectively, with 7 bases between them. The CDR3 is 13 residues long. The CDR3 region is CASSQGSGNTIYF. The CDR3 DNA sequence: TGTGCCAGCAGCCAAGGGTCTGGAAACACCATATATTTT.